This T cell receptor (beta chain) originates from a study of vaccination and CD4 T cells after COVID-19. There are a few counts of this clonotype. As yet, its antigen is unknown. CDR1 SGHAT and CDR2 FQNNGV come from the germline V gene. V was trimmed by 6 bases and J by 4 bases, leaving 9 bases between them. The CDR3 totals 13 residues. Sequenced with the Oncomine TCR Beta short-read assay was DNA taken from cultured CD4+ T cells. TCRdb itself ran the PCR reads through MiXCR, one entry per CDR3 protein. This sample has more than 8,000 distinct CDR3 sequences; under 30% occur once, and the top ten carry roughly 13%. As for treatment: 10-day PBMC culture with coronavirus spike peptide pools or control peptides (ViraFEST assay).

This chain links TRBV11-2 with TRBJ1-4, with D maybe TRBD1 (5 bases). The sample consisted of CD4+ T cells from blood, cultured in vitro, taken after SARS-CoV-2 vaccination. The receptor comes from a human donor who had recovered from COVID-19. For the CDR3, the DNA is TGTGCCAGCAGAGCAGGGAGTAATGAAAAACTGTTTTTT. It codes for CASRAGSNEKLFF.